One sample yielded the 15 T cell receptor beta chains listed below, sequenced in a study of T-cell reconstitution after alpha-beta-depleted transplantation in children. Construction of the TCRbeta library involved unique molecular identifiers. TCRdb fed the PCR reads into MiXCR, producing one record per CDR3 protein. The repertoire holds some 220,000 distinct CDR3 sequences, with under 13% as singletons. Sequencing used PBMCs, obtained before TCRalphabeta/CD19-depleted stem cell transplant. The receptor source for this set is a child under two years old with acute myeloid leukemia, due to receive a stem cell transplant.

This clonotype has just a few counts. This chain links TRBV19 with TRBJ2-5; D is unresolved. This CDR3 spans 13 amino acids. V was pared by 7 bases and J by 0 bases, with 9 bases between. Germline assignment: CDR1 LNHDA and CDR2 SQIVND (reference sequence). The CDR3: CASNDLYQETQYF. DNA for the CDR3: TGTGCCAGTAATGACCTGTACCAAGAGACCCAGTACTTC.

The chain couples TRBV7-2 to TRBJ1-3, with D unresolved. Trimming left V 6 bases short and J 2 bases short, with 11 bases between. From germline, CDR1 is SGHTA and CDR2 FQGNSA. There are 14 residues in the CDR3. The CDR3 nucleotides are TGTGCCAGCAGACCTAGCGGAACTGGAAACACCATATATTTT. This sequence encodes CASRPSGTGNTIYF.

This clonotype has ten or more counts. The CDR3 protein is CASSFRGLSTDTQYF. CDR3 DNA: TGTGCCAGCAGTTTCAGGGGACTTAGCACAGATACGCAGTATTTT. This chain links TRBV28 with TRBJ2-3, with D possibly called TRBD1 or TRBD2 (6 bases each). Germline assignment: CDR1 MDHEN and CDR2 SYDVKM. The length of the CDR3 is 15 residues. The V end was cut by 3 bases, the J end by 0 bases, with 10 bases between.

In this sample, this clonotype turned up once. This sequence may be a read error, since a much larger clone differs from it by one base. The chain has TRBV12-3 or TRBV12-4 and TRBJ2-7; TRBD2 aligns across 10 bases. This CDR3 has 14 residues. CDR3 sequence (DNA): TGTGCCGGCAGTTGGACTAGCGGCCTCTACGAGCAGTACTTC. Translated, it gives CAGSWTSGLYEQYF.

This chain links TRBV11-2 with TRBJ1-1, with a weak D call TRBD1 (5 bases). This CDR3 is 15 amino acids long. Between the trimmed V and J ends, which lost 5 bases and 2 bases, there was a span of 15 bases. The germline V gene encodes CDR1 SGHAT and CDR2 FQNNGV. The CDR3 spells CASSHLRVGNTEAFF. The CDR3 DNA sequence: TGTGCCAGCAGCCACCTCAGGGTGGGCAACACTGAAGCTTTCTTT.

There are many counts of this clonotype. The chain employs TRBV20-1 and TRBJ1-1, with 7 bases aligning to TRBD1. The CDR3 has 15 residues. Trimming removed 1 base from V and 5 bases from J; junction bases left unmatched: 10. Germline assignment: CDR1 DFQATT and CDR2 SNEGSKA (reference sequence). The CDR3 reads CSARAPVRGRTEAFF. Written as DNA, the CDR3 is TGCAGTGCTAGAGCCCCGGTGAGGGGGCGGACTGAAGCTTTCTTT.

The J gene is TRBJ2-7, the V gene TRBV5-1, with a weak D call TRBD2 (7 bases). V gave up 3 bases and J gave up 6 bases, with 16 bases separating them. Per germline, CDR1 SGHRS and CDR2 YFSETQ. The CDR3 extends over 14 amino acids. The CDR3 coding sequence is TGCGCCAGCAGCTCTAGCGAGGGGGGGGTCGAGCAGTACTTC. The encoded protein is CASSSSEGGVEQYF.

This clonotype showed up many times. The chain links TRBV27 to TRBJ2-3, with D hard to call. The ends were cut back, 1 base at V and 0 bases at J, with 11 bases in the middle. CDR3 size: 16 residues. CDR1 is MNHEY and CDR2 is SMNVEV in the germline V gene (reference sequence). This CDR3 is CASSLYSDPSTDTQYF. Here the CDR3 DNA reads TGTGCCAGCAGTTTATACTCTGACCCTAGCACAGATACGCAGTATTTT.

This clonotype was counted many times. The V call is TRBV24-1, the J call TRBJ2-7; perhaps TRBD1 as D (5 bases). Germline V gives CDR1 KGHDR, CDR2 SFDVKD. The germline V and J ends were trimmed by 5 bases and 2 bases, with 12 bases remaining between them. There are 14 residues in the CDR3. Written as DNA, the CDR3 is TGTGCCACCAGTGGGGGCTTACCCCCCTACGAGCAGTACTTC. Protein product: CATSGGLPPYEQYF.

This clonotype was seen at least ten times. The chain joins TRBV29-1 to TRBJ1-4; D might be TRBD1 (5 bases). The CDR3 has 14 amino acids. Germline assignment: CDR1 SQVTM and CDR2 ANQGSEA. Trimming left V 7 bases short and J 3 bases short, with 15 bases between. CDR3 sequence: CSARGTDSNEKLFF. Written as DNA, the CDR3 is TGCAGCGCCCGCGGGACGGACTCTAATGAAAAACTGTTTTTT. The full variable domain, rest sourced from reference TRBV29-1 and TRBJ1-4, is SAVISQKPSRDICQRGTSLTIQCQVDSQVTMMFWYRQQPGQSLTLIATANQGSEATYESGFVIDKFPISRPNLTFSTLTVSNMSPEDSSIYLCSARGTDSNEKLFFGSGTQLSVL.

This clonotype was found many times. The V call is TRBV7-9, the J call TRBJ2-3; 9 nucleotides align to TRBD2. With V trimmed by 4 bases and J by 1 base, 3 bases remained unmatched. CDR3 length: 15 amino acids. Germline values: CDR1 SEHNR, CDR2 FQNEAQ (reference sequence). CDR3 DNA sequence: TGTGCCAGCAGCTGGAGGACTAGCGGCACAGATACGCAGTATTTT. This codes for CASSWRTSGTDTQYF.

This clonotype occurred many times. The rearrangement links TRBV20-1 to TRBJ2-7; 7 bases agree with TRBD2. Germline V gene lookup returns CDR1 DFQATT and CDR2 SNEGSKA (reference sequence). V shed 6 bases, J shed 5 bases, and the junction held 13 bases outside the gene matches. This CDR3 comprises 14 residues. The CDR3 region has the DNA TGCAGTGCCAAGCGGGACTACCTAACCCACGAGCAGTACTTC. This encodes CSAKRDYLTHEQYF.

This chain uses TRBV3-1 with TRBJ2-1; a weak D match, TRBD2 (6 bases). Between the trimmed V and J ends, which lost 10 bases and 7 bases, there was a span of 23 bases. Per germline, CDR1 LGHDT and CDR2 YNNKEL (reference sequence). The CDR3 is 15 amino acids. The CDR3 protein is CATCQDKGLSNEQFF. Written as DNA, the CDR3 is TGTGCCACCTGCCAAGATAAGGGACTGAGTAATGAGCAGTTCTTC.

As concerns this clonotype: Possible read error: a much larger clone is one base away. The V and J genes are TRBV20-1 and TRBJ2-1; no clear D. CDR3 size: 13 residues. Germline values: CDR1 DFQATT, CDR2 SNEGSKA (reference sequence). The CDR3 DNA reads TGCAGTGCTAAACCGAGCTCCCACAATGAGCAGTTCTTC. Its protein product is CSAKPSSHNEQFF.

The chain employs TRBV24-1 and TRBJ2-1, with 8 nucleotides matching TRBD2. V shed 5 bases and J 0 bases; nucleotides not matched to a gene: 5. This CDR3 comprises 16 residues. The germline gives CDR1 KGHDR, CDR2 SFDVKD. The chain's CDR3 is CATSGVAGSSYNEQFF. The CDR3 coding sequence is TGTGCCACCAGTGGGGTAGCGGGGAGCTCCTACAATGAGCAGTTCTTC.